This T cell receptor beta chain appears in the sequencing data of a study of shared clonotypes between healthy human individuals. Sequencing used immunoSEQ multiplex PCR; TCRdb keeps in-frame clones, though not all of them. Counted here are 1.5 million to 2.5 million clones, over 85% occurring once; the ten biggest clones make up under 1.5%. Germline loops: CDR1 MNHNY, CDR2 SVGAGI (reference sequence). V was cut by 7 bases and J by 6 bases, with 1 base left in between. This CDR3 spans 8 amino acids. Terminally differentiated effector memory CD45RA+ cells were left out of the naive CD8 fraction, which was CD45RO-negative and positively selected for CCR7. About this clone: Antigen specificity is unknown.

General study findings and limits: Sorted-subset sequencing, rarefaction showed, was incomplete despite large depth. Sharing of clonotypes among donors was expected to vary with sequencing depth.

This clonotype was obtained from a young man in good health. The source material was naive CD8+ T cells sorted from blood. J is TRBJ2-7 and V is TRBV6-6; D uncertain. The CDR3 sequence: CASTEQYF. The CDR3 bases are TGTGCCAGCACCGAGCAGTACTTC.